Reported below is one T cell receptor beta chain. Its specificity is unknown. V lost 4 bases and J 6 bases, leaving 18 bases between the germline ends. This CDR3 spans 15 amino acids. The germline V gene encodes CDR1 MNHEY and CDR2 SVGAGI. The data are from a study of T cell responses to AZD1222 COVID-19 vaccine. Study at large: Timing groups of about 4 and about 12 weeks for second doses were pooled.

The study, taken as a whole, reports: Unmutated variant regions are reportedly the target of nearly half of TCRs that are spike-specific.

Sequencing was performed with immunoSEQ multiplex PCR; in TCRdb, only in-frame clones are kept and a portion is missing. The sample has roughly 120,000 clones; 88% are singletons. The starting material was peripheral blood, obtained on day 0 of AZD1222 vaccination. The clonotype comes from an adult in good health. The chain carries TRBV6-5 and TRBJ1-1; TRBD1 might be the D (6 bases). In nucleotides, the CDR3 is TGTGCCAGCAGTTCAGACACACAGGGCTTCGCTGAAGCTTTCTTT. It yields the protein CASSSDTQGFAEAFF.